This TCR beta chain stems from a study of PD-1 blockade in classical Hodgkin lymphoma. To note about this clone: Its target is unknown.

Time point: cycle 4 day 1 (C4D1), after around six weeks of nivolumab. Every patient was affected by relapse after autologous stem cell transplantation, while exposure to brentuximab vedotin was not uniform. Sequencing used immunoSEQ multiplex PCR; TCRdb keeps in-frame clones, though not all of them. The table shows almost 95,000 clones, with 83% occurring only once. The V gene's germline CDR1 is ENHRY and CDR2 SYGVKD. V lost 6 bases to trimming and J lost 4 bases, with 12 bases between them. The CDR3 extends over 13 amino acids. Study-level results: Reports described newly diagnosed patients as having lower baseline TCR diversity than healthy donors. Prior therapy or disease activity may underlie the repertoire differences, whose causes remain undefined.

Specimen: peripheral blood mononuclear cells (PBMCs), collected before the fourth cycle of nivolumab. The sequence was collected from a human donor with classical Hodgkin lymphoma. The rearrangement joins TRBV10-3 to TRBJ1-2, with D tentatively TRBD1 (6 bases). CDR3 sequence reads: CAISEEGGYGYTF. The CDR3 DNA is TGTGCCATCAGCGAGGAGGGGGGCTATGGCTACACCTTC.